This TCR beta chain was found in a study of early stage breast cancer tumors. General study points: Blood repertoires resembled normal breast more than tumor.

On this clone: The antigen is undetermined.

Blood replicates held 0.5 ug DNA, tumor or normal breast about 1.5 ug, two each. Data came from immunoSEQ multiplex PCR; TCRdb stores just in-frame clones and leaves some out. The table has tens of thousands of clones, roughly 80% seen once. Sequencing used blood. The source is a person younger than 45 with breast cancer.

The CDR3 region is CASSGLQGIITEAFF. Written as DNA, the CDR3 is TGTGCCAGCAGCGGCCTACAGGGGATAATCACTGAAGCTTTCTTT. The chain has TRBV9 and TRBJ1-1; the match to TRBD1 covers 7 bases. The germline CDR1 and CDR2 sequences are SGDLS and YYNGEE. The CDR3 is 15 residues long. V gave up 3 bases and J gave up 4 bases; unmatched junction bases: 9.